These T cell receptor beta chains were read from a single sample in a study of T cell responses to AZD1222 COVID-19 vaccine. TCRdb keeps only in-frame clones here, not all; method: immunoSEQ multiplex PCR. The data contain approximately 61,000 clones, about four fifths of them seen just once; the ten biggest clones take up 20% to 30%. Specimen: peripheral blood, collected 28 days after the second AZD1222 dose. The receptor source for this set is an adult who received the AZD1222 COVID-19 vaccine. Each CDR3 is given with its conserved first and last residue. The D gene is left open where the match is weak. Size values are once, few and many counts, or a class for expanded clones, and some rows have none.

j_call: TRBJ1-2
d_call: .
v_call: TRBV27
clone_size: .
cdr3_nt: TGTGCCAGCAGTTTCTCCGGGCAGGGGATGGGTGGCTACACCTTC
cdr3_aa: CASSFSGQGMGGYTF

j_call: TRBJ1-6
d_call: TRBD1
v_call: TRBV5-4
clone_size: .
cdr3_nt: TGTGCCAGCAGCGTGGCAGGGGGCTCCTATAATTCACCCCTCCACTTT
cdr3_aa: CASSVAGGSYNSPLHF

j_call: TRBJ1-2
d_call: .
v_call: TRBV30
clone_size: .
cdr3_nt: TGTGCCTGGAGTCTGGTGGGGAACTATGGCTACACCTTC
cdr3_aa: CAWSLVGNYGYTF

j_call: TRBJ2-7
d_call: .
v_call: TRBV20-1
clone_size: .
cdr3_nt: TGCAGTGCTAGTAAGGGACACCTAGTCTACGAGCAGTACTTC
cdr3_aa: CSASKGHLVYEQYF

j_call: TRBJ1-1
d_call: TRBD1
v_call: TRBV9
clone_size: .
cdr3_nt: TGTGCCAGCAGCCCGAGGGACAGGCCGAACACTGAAGCTTTCTTT
cdr3_aa: CASSPRDRPNTEAFF

j_call: TRBJ2-7
d_call: .
v_call: TRBV10-2
clone_size: few
cdr3_nt: TGCGCCAGCGCCATCGGACGGGCCTACGAGCAGTACTTC
cdr3_aa: CASAIGRAYEQYF

j_call: TRBJ2-4
d_call: TRBD1
v_call: TRBV7-8
clone_size: few
cdr3_nt: TGTGCCAGCAGCTTAGCGGGGACAGGCCTAGCCAAAAACATTCAGTACTTC
cdr3_aa: CASSLAGTGLAKNIQYF

j_call: TRBJ2-7
d_call: .
v_call: TRBV10-3
clone_size: .
cdr3_nt: TGTGCCATCAGTGATTCCTCCTACGAGCAGTACTTC
cdr3_aa: CAISDSSYEQYF

j_call: TRBJ1-4
d_call: TRBD1
v_call: TRBV3-1/TRBV3-2
clone_size: .
cdr3_nt: TGTGCCAGCAGCCAAGGGACAGGGGGTGAAAAACTGTTTTTT
cdr3_aa: CASSQGTGGEKLFF

j_call: TRBJ2-1
d_call: .
v_call: TRBV6-1
clone_size: once
cdr3_nt: TGTGCCAGCAGCCGGGACTCGGGGAATAGAGAGCAGTTCTTC
cdr3_aa: CASSRDSGNREQFF

j_call: TRBJ1-1
d_call: .
v_call: TRBV28
clone_size: .
cdr3_nt: TGTGCCAGCAGGGAGGAGGATGGTGTTTTTGGGACTGAAGCTTTCTTT
cdr3_aa: CASREEDGVFGTEAFF

j_call: TRBJ1-1
d_call: .
v_call: TRBV11-1
clone_size: .
cdr3_nt: TGTGCCAGCAGCCCTCGCGGGTTAAACACTGAAGCTTTCTTT
cdr3_aa: CASSPRGLNTEAFF

j_call: TRBJ2-7
d_call: .
v_call: TRBV28
clone_size: .
cdr3_nt: TGTGCCAGCAGCGAAACCTACGAGCAGTACTTC
cdr3_aa: CASSETYEQYF

j_call: TRBJ1-1
d_call: .
v_call: TRBV6-6
clone_size: .
cdr3_nt: TGTGCCAGCAGCCAACTTTGGGGAGGACCTCACACTGAAGCTTTCTTT
cdr3_aa: CASSQLWGGPHTEAFF

j_call: TRBJ2-3
d_call: TRBD2
v_call: TRBV19
clone_size: .
cdr3_nt: TGTGCCAGTAGTGGAGGGCTAGCGGGAGCCACAGATACGCAGTATTTT
cdr3_aa: CASSGGLAGATDTQYF

j_call: TRBJ2-1
d_call: .
v_call: TRBV12-3/TRBV12-4
clone_size: .
cdr3_nt: TGTGCCAGCAGTTTGATCGGGTACAATGAGCAGTTCTTC
cdr3_aa: CASSLIGYNEQFF